The 6 T cell receptor beta chains below were found in one sample sequenced in a study of OX40 agonist ivuxolimab in advanced cancers. TCRdb's copy holds only in-frame clones and misses some; the assay was immunoSEQ multiplex PCR. This table holds about 120,000 clones, roughly nine tenths found once. Specimen: CD4+ or CD8+ T cells sorted from blood, collected in a trial of the OX40 agonist ivuxolimab. The receptor set was obtained from an adult with an advanced solid tumor such as melanoma, head and neck, liver or kidney cancer.

The chain has TRBV5-1 and TRBJ2-1; TRBD2 matches at 8 bases. The CDR3 sequence is 17 residues long. The germline V gene has CDR1 SGHRS and CDR2 YFSETQ. V lost 2 bases and J lost 9; bases outside the gene matches: 16. CDR3 in DNA: TGCGCCAGCAGCTTTTATCGGGGGGGCCAAAGGTTCGGTGAGCAGTTCTTC. This encodes CASSFYRGGQRFGEQFF. Filled out from reference TRBV5-1 and TRBJ2-1, the complete variable domain reads KAGVTQTPRYLIKTRGQQVTLSCSPISGHRSVSWYQQTPGQGLQFLFEYFSETQRNKGNFPGRFSGRQFSNSRSEMNVSTLELGDSALYLCASSFYRGGQRFGEQFFGPGTRLTVL.

The chain employs TRBV19 and TRBJ2-1; TRBD1 aligns across 7 bases. V lost 0 bases and J lost 0; bases outside the gene matches: 2. Germline V CDR1 and CDR2: LNHDA, SQIVND (reference sequence). The CDR3 is 16 residues long. CDR3 sequence: CASSIDGQVSYNEQFF. The CDR3 bases are TGTGCCAGTAGTATAGACGGACAGGTCTCCTACAATGAGCAGTTCTTC.

V gene TRBV5-4 combines with J gene TRBJ2-5; 9 nucleotides agree with TRBD2. This CDR3 is 13 amino acids long. V shed 4 bases, J shed 3 bases, and the junction held 1 base outside the gene matches. Germline CDR1 SGHNT, CDR2 YYREEE (reference sequence). The CDR3 DNA follows: TGTGCCAGCAGCATAGCGGGGGAAGAGACCCAGTACTTC. It encodes CASSIAGEETQYF.

V and J are TRBV5-1 and TRBJ2-7; 8 positions match TRBD1. The CDR3 consists of 14 residues. With 0 bases clipped from V and 5 bases from J, the junction kept 4 bases outside the gene matches. Germline V gives CDR1 SGHRS, CDR2 YFSETQ. The CDR3 DNA reads as TGCGCCAGCAGCTTGGGGACAGGGATCAACGAGCAGTACTTC. Translated, it gives CASSLGTGINEQYF.

This clone has a single count. V usage is TRBV28 and J usage is TRBJ1-2; 7 bases map to TRBD1. This CDR3 is 16 amino acids long. J gave up 6 bases and V 5 bases, and 15 bases lay outside the gene matches. The germline CDR1 and CDR2 sequences are MDHEN and SYDVKM. The CDR3 loop reads CASSLIGTAIGDGYTF. In DNA, the CDR3 is TGTGCCAGCAGTCTTATTGGGACAGCGATTGGGGATGGCTACACCTTC.

This clone was found once. The chain combines TRBV18 with TRBJ2-6; D unresolved. The ends were cut back, 6 bases at V and 2 bases at J, with 8 bases in the middle. The CDR3 covers 14 residues. Germline V CDR1 and CDR2: KGHSH, LQKENI. The CDR3 DNA reads as TGTGCCAGCTCCCCCCTGACTGGGGCCAACGTCCTGACTTTC. Translating gives CASSPLTGANVLTF.